A selection of T cell receptor beta chains follows, all from one sample in a study of cytomegalovirus exposure and HLA in healthy donors. Here immunoSEQ multiplex PCR was the method, and the copy in TCRdb shows in-frame clones only, minus some. The sample contains over 150,000 clones, roughly 85% of which appear only once. The sequencing sample was made of PBMCs. These receptors all stem from a man younger than 35 in good health and CMV-seropositive. CDR3s include the opening cysteine and the closing phenylalanine or tryptophan. The order of the fields is V gene, J gene, clone size, D gene, CDR3 DNA, CDR3 protein. A D gene is named only where the DNA matches it firmly. Not all rows give a size; the values are once, few, many and, for expanded clones, a class.

v_gene: TRBV6-5; j_gene: TRBJ2-6; abundance: NA; d_gene: NA; CDR3nt: TGTGCCAGCAGCCTGGGGGGGGCCGGGGCCAACGTCCTGACTTTC; CDR3aa: CASSLGGAGANVLTF
v_gene: TRBV10-3; j_gene: TRBJ2-6; abundance: NA; d_gene: TRBD2; CDR3nt: TGTGCCATCAGTGAGTGGGCGGGGGGCTATCGCTCTGGGGCCAACGTCCTGACTTTC; CDR3aa: CAISEWAGGYRSGANVLTF
v_gene: TRBV6-4; j_gene: TRBJ1-6; abundance: NA; d_gene: TRBD1; CDR3nt: TGTGCCAGCAGTGAGGCGGGACAGGGGTCACCCCTCCACTTT; CDR3aa: CASSEAGQGSPLHF
v_gene: TRBV18; j_gene: TRBJ1-1; abundance: NA; d_gene: NA; CDR3nt: TGTGCCAGCTCACCAAGCCAGGAGAACACTGAAGCTTTCTTT; CDR3aa: CASSPSQENTEAFF
v_gene: TRBV11-3; j_gene: TRBJ2-1; abundance: NA; d_gene: NA; CDR3nt: TGTGCCAGCTCAGGGGTGGGCTACAATGAGCAGTTCTTC; CDR3aa: CASSGVGYNEQFF
v_gene: TRBV29-1; j_gene: TRBJ2-3; abundance: NA; d_gene: NA; CDR3nt: TGCAGCGCCCAACCGGGTAGCACAGATACGCAGTATTTT; CDR3aa: CSAQPGSTDTQYF
v_gene: TRBV18; j_gene: TRBJ2-7; abundance: NA; d_gene: NA; CDR3nt: TGTGCCAGCTCCGGGTCCCGTACGTCGGAGCAGTACTTC; CDR3aa: CASSGSRTSEQYF
v_gene: TRBV7-9; j_gene: TRBJ2-2; abundance: NA; d_gene: NA; CDR3nt: TGTGCCAGCAGCTTATCTCTGGGAGGTCCGGGGACCGGGGAGCTGTTTTTT; CDR3aa: CASSLSLGGPGTGELFF
v_gene: TRBV2; j_gene: TRBJ2-5; abundance: NA; d_gene: NA; CDR3nt: TGTGCCAGCGGGGACAACCAAGAGACCCAGTACTTC; CDR3aa: CASGDNQETQYF
v_gene: TRBV11-3; j_gene: TRBJ1-4; abundance: NA; d_gene: NA; CDR3nt: TGTGCCAGCAGAAGACGGCGGGGACTGAGGGATGAAAAACTGTTTTTT; CDR3aa: CASRRRRGLRDEKLFF
v_gene: TRBV4-1; j_gene: TRBJ2-2; abundance: NA; d_gene: NA; CDR3nt: TGCGCCAGCAGCCAAGTAAGAGGAGGGGCCGGGGAGCTGTTTTTT; CDR3aa: CASSQVRGGAGELFF
v_gene: TRBV5-6; j_gene: TRBJ2-5; abundance: NA; d_gene: NA; CDR3nt: TGTGCCAGCGGGGGGGCAATTGGGGAGACCCAGTACTTC; CDR3aa: CASGGAIGETQYF
v_gene: TRBV7-2; j_gene: TRBJ2-1; abundance: NA; d_gene: TRBD1; CDR3nt: TGTGCCAGCAGCTCGGCAGGGGGAAATGAGCAGTTCTTC; CDR3aa: CASSSAGGNEQFF
v_gene: TRBV28; j_gene: TRBJ2-2; abundance: NA; d_gene: TRBD1; CDR3nt: TGTGCCAGCAGTCCCCAGGACAGGGGGGGGGAGCTGTTTTTT; CDR3aa: CASSPQDRGGELFF
v_gene: TRBV5-4; j_gene: TRBJ2-3; abundance: NA; d_gene: TRBD1; CDR3nt: TGTGCCAGCAGCTTTGCGGAAAGGGGGCGGGCAGATACGCAGTATTTT; CDR3aa: CASSFAERGRADTQYF
v_gene: TRBV6-5; j_gene: TRBJ1-2; abundance: NA; d_gene: NA; CDR3nt: TGTGCCAGCAGAAGCGGGGGGCTCAATGGCTACACCTTC; CDR3aa: CASRSGGLNGYTF
v_gene: TRBV27; j_gene: TRBJ2-3; abundance: NA; d_gene: TRBD2; CDR3nt: TGTGCCAGCACCTCCAGCGGGAGGGGCACAGATACGCAGTATTTT; CDR3aa: CASTSSGRGTDTQYF
v_gene: TRBV27; j_gene: TRBJ2-1; abundance: NA; d_gene: TRBD2; CDR3nt: TGTGCCAGCAGTTTCTTAGCGGGAGGGCCGAATGAGCAGTTCTTC; CDR3aa: CASSFLAGGPNEQFF
v_gene: TRBV28; j_gene: TRBJ2-7; abundance: few; d_gene: TRBD2; CDR3nt: TGTGCCAGCAGGATAGGGACTAGCAGCTACGAGCAGTACTTC; CDR3aa: CASRIGTSSYEQYF
v_gene: TRBV5-1; j_gene: TRBJ2-3; abundance: NA; d_gene: TRBD2; CDR3nt: TGCGCCAGCAGCTTGAGCGGGATGGGAACAGATACGCAGTATTTT; CDR3aa: CASSLSGMGTDTQYF
v_gene: TRBV6-5; j_gene: TRBJ1-2; abundance: once; d_gene: TRBD1; CDR3nt: TGTGCCAGCGGGACAGGCATCTATGGCTACACCTTC; CDR3aa: CASGTGIYGYTF
v_gene: TRBV6-5; j_gene: TRBJ1-1; abundance: NA; d_gene: TRBD1; CDR3nt: TGTGCCAGCAGTTACCAGGGGGACACTGAAGCTTTCTTT; CDR3aa: CASSYQGDTEAFF
v_gene: TRBV6-1; j_gene: TRBJ1-6; abundance: NA; d_gene: NA; CDR3nt: TGTGCCAGCAGTGGGACTACAGGAAATAATTCACCCCTCCACTTT; CDR3aa: CASSGTTGNNSPLHF
v_gene: TRBV28; j_gene: TRBJ1-5; abundance: NA; d_gene: NA; CDR3nt: TGTGCCAGCAGTACACAGGGAAATCAGCCCCAGCATTTT; CDR3aa: CASSTQGNQPQHF
v_gene: TRBV1; j_gene: TRBJ2-3; abundance: NA; d_gene: NA; CDR3nt: TGCACCAGCAGCCAAGATCCCCTGATACTAGCCGACCATCCTACAGATACGCAGTATTTT; CDR3aa: CTSSQDPLILADHPTDTQYF
v_gene: TRBV5-1; j_gene: TRBJ2-7; abundance: NA; d_gene: TRBD1; CDR3nt: TGCGCGTCCTCTAGGGACAGGATTCCCTACGAGCAGTACTTC; CDR3aa: CASSRDRIPYEQYF
v_gene: TRBV27; j_gene: TRBJ1-2; abundance: NA; d_gene: TRBD1; CDR3nt: TGTGCCAGCAGTTTAAACGGACAGGGGGCAAGTGGCTACACCTTC; CDR3aa: CASSLNGQGASGYTF
v_gene: TRBV27; j_gene: TRBJ2-1; abundance: NA; d_gene: NA; CDR3nt: TGTGCCAGCAGCCTGGGGGGAGACTCCTACAATGAGCAGTTCTTC; CDR3aa: CASSLGGDSYNEQFF
v_gene: TRBV19; j_gene: TRBJ2-1; abundance: NA; d_gene: NA; CDR3nt: TGTGCCAGTAGTATTAGGTTATTAGCGGAATCCTACAATGAGCAGTTCTTC; CDR3aa: CASSIRLLAESYNEQFF
v_gene: TRBV13; j_gene: TRBJ1-2; abundance: few; d_gene: TRBD1; CDR3nt: TGTGCCAGCAACCTTGGGACAGGGGTTGACTACACCTTC; CDR3aa: CASNLGTGVDYTF
v_gene: TRBV10-1; j_gene: TRBJ1-1; abundance: few; d_gene: NA; CDR3nt: TGCGCCAGCAGGAGACGAGAGGGCACTGAAGCTTTCTTT; CDR3aa: CASRRREGTEAFF
v_gene: TRBV5-5; j_gene: TRBJ2-7; abundance: NA; d_gene: NA; CDR3nt: TGTGCCAGCAGCCTTCGACAGGTAACCTACGAGCAGTACTTC; CDR3aa: CASSLRQVTYEQYF
v_gene: TRBV11-2; j_gene: TRBJ1-3; abundance: once; d_gene: NA; CDR3nt: TGTGCCAGCAGCTTAGGGACATCTGGAAACACCATATATTTT; CDR3aa: CASSLGTSGNTIYF
v_gene: TRBV5-4; j_gene: TRBJ2-5; abundance: NA; d_gene: NA; CDR3nt: TGTGCCAGCAGCCTGTCCCCGGGGGGCGCGGAAGAGACCCAGTACTTC; CDR3aa: CASSLSPGGAEETQYF
v_gene: TRBV9; j_gene: TRBJ2-2; abundance: NA; d_gene: TRBD1; CDR3nt: TGTGCCAGCAGCGTAACGGGACAGCCGAACACCGGGGAGCTGTTTTTT; CDR3aa: CASSVTGQPNTGELFF
v_gene: TRBV5-5; j_gene: TRBJ2-3; abundance: NA; d_gene: NA; CDR3nt: TGTGCCAGCGCTTGGACAGACCCACGGACAGATACGCAGTATTTT; CDR3aa: CASAWTDPRTDTQYF
v_gene: TRBV6-1; j_gene: TRBJ2-7; abundance: NA; d_gene: TRBD1; CDR3nt: TGTGCCAGCAGTTCTTGGACAGGTTACGAGCAGTACTTC; CDR3aa: CASSSWTGYEQYF
v_gene: TRBV6-5; j_gene: TRBJ2-7; abundance: NA; d_gene: NA; CDR3nt: TGTGCCAGCAGTCCTTCGGACAGTTTCTACGAGCAGTACTTC; CDR3aa: CASSPSDSFYEQYF
v_gene: TRBV6-5; j_gene: TRBJ1-3; abundance: NA; d_gene: NA; CDR3nt: TGTGCCAGCAGCCGAGGAGGGGGGGGACACACCATATATTTT; CDR3aa: CASSRGGGGHTIYF
v_gene: TRBV30; j_gene: TRBJ1-3; abundance: NA; d_gene: TRBD1; CDR3nt: TGTGCCTGGAGTTCCTACGACAGGGGTATGAGCGGAAACACCATATATTTT; CDR3aa: CAWSSYDRGMSGNTIYF
v_gene: TRBV6-1; j_gene: TRBJ1-1; abundance: NA; d_gene: NA; CDR3nt: TGTGCCAGCAGTGCTACGGTTGGCACTGAAGCTTTCTTT; CDR3aa: CASSATVGTEAFF
v_gene: TRBV5-1; j_gene: TRBJ1-4; abundance: NA; d_gene: NA; CDR3nt: TGCGCCAGCAGCCTCACTTACTATACAGGGCCTAATGAAAAACTGTTTTTT; CDR3aa: CASSLTYYTGPNEKLFF
v_gene: TRBV5-1; j_gene: TRBJ1-4; abundance: NA; d_gene: TRBD1; CDR3nt: TGCGCCAGCAGCCCGACCTCGGGACAGCCTTTTGAAAAACTGTTTTTT; CDR3aa: CASSPTSGQPFEKLFF